This T cell receptor (beta chain) was captured in a study of CD8 T cells in Susac syndrome. Findings and limits, study-wide: The study conceded that its TCR sequencing and HLA analysis involved relatively few individuals.

With random hexamers, 0.5 to 1 ug RNA was reverse transcribed. An immunoSEQ multiplex PCR amplified TCR beta CDR3 over 54 Vbeta and 13 Jbeta. TCRdb reanalysed the immunoSEQ multiplex PCR reads using MiXCR and keeps one entry per CDR3 protein. The sample lists about 430,000 distinct CDR3 sequences; around 85% were seen once. Of note for this clonotype: The antigen remains undetermined.

Sequencing of TCR beta was undertaken in CD8+ and CD4+ T cells derived from blood. The multiple sclerosis controls were treatment-naive patients, and their relapsing-remitting disease was stable or active. V was shortened by 6 bases and J by 1 base, with 9 bases between the two germline ends. Germline CDR1 is MNHNS and CDR2 is SASEGT. This CDR3 is 13 amino acids long. The TCR was taken from a human donor with multiple sclerosis. The chain combines TRBV6-1 with TRBJ1-1; D unresolved. The specimen was CD8+ T cells from PBMCs. The CDR3 bases are TGTGCCAGCAGAGCTATGGGGAACACTGAAGCTTTCTTT. It specifies CASRAMGNTEAFF.